This T cell receptor beta chain was profiled in a study of shared clonotypes between healthy human individuals. In the case of this clone: This CDR3 is also generated by other DNA sequences in the sample.

The CDR3 has 15 residues. The ends lost 4 bases at V and 7 bases at J; junction bases unmatched: 6. Germline V lookup: CDR1 MDHEN, CDR2 SYDVKM. This table comes from immunoSEQ multiplex PCR, and its TCRdb copy is limited to in-frame clones, with some not included. The repertoire includes 600,000 to 800,000 clones, roughly two thirds of them detected once, and more than 1.5% sits in the top ten. The V and J genes are TRBV28 and TRBJ2-1, with TRBD2 identical over 11 bases. The sequenced material came from memory CD4+ T cells sorted from blood. Subset in this sample: CD45RA-negative fraction. This clonotype was sampled from a woman aged 25 to 39 in good health. Here the CDR3 reads CASSSLAGVDNEQFF. DNA of the CDR3: TGTGCCAGCAGTTCACTAGCGGGAGTTGATAATGAGCAGTTCTTC.